The 28 T cell receptor beta chains in this list originate from one sample, sequenced in a study of T-cell reconstitution after alpha-beta-depleted transplantation in children. Molecular barcoding with unique molecular identifiers was used for the TCRbeta library. From the PCR reads, TCRdb called clonotypes with MiXCR, one entry per CDR3 protein. The sample lists about 690,000 distinct CDR3 sequences; 16% were seen once. The input for sequencing was PBMCs from the stem cell graft donor, taken from the stem cell graft. The receptors here all came from a human donor who donated a stem cell graft to a child with acute myeloid leukemia.

In its sample, this clonotype was seen many times. The chain is built from TRBV6-6 and TRBJ2-3; the match to TRBD1 covers 7 bases. V lost 10 bases and J lost 2; bases outside the gene matches: 6. This CDR3 contains 13 residues. Looked up from germline, CDR1 is MNHNY and CDR2 is SVGAGI (reference sequence). Here the CDR3 reads CAISGTDTDTQYF. The DNA of the CDR3 is TGTGCCATTTCCGGGACAGACACAGATACGCAGTATTTT.

This clonotype was recorded at least ten times. The rearrangement links TRBV20-1 to TRBJ2-1; TRBD1 agrees at 7 bases. The CDR3 is made up of 15 amino acids. Trimming took 3 bases from V and 1 from J; bases not matched to a gene: 6. Germline CDR1 and CDR2: DFQATT and SNEGSKA (reference sequence). The CDR3 DNA reads TGCAGTGCTAGCGTATACAGGGGATCCTACAATGAGCAGTTCTTC. Its translation: CSASVYRGSYNEQFF.

CDR3 nucleotides: TGTGCCAGCAGCTCCTTGGACAGGGCCTATGGCTACACCTTC. Encoded protein: CASSSLDRAYGYTF. The genes are TRBV7-9 and TRBJ1-2, with 8 bases aligning to TRBD1. The CDR3 has 14 amino acids. The junction had 5 bases not matched to a gene; V was cut back by 4 bases and J by 4 bases. CDR1 is SEHNR, CDR2 FQNEAQ, per germline (reference sequence).

This clonotype appeared a few times. At one end the junction does not follow the germline gene, possibly because of a read error. The CDR3 bases are TGTGCCACCTCCTTGAGAACTACTGAAAAACTGTTTTTT. Its translation is CATSLRTTEKLFF. This chain uses TRBV15 with TRBJ1-4, with unresolved D. The CDR3 covers 13 residues. CDR1 LNHNV and CDR2 YYDKDF come from the germline V gene (reference sequence).

This rearrangement joins TRBV20-1 to TRBJ2-1, with 11 bases that match TRBD2. The length of the CDR3 is 19 residues. Germline V lookup: CDR1 DFQATT, CDR2 SNEGSKA (reference sequence). The trim removed 2 bases at V and 2 bases at J, leaving 14 bases unmatched. The CDR3 DNA follows: TGCAGTGCTAGATCTGCTAGCGGGGGGTACCTGACAACCTACAATGAGCAGTTCTTC. Translation gives CSARSASGGYLTTYNEQFF.

This clonotype was detected many times. The gene calls are TRBV20-1 and TRBJ2-4; D remains ambiguous. V was pared by 0 bases and J by 1 base, with 7 bases between. From germline, CDR1 is DFQATT and CDR2 SNEGSKA (reference sequence). CDR3 length: 14 amino acids. The CDR3 region is CSARDNQAKNIQYF. Here the CDR3 DNA reads TGCAGTGCTAGAGACAATCAGGCCAAAAACATTCAGTACTTC.

This clonotype was seen many times. The chain links TRBV10-3 to TRBJ2-7, with D possibly being TRBD1 (5 bases). The V gene lost 3 bases and the J gene lost 5 bases, with 14 bases spanning the gap. Germline CDR1 is ENHRY and CDR2 is SYGVKD. This CDR3 is built from 14 residues. The CDR3 sequence is CAISEPGSGNEQYV. Written as DNA, the CDR3 is TGTGCCATCAGTGAACCGGGTTCAGGGAACGAGCAGTACGTC.

This clonotype was counted at least ten times. The CDR3 bases are TGCAGTGCTAGCGTAGCAGGGGATCAGCCCCAGCATTTT. Its translation: CSASVAGDQPQHF. The genes are TRBV20-1 and TRBJ1-5, with TRBD1 as a possible D gene (6 bases). The CDR3 extends over 13 amino acids. V was cut by 3 bases and J by 5 bases, with 11 bases left in between. CDR1 is DFQATT, CDR2 SNEGSKA, per germline (reference sequence).

This clonotype has only a few counts. Germline and junction disagree at one end, which may indicate a read error. The DNA of the CDR3 is TGTGCCAGCAGCCCTCCGGGAGGATACGTGCTCTTT. Its protein product is CASSPPGGYVLF. The gene calls are TRBV7-9 and TRBJ1-1; D ambiguous. CDR3 length equals 12 residues. The germline gives CDR1 SEHNR, CDR2 FQNEAQ (reference sequence).

In this sample, this clonotype turned up a few times. The chain recombines TRBV3-1 with TRBJ2-5, with D tentatively TRBD1 (6 bases). In germline, CDR1 is LGHDT, CDR2 YNNKEL (reference sequence). V lost 7 bases and J lost 5, with 17 bases in between. This CDR3 is built from 14 residues. CDR3 residues: CASKGAGAVETQYF. DNA for the CDR3: TGTGCCAGCAAAGGGGCAGGGGCCGTCGAGACCCAGTACTTC.

CDR3 residues: CASSGNGAQETQYF. The CDR3 nucleotides read TGTGCCAGCAGCGGTAACGGGGCCCAAGAGACCCAGTACTTC. This chain connects TRBV9 to TRBJ2-5; perhaps D is TRBD1 or TRBD2 (5 bases each). CDR3 size: 14 residues. Germline lookup yields CDR1 SGDLS and CDR2 YYNGEE. V was shortened by 3 bases and J by 1 base, with 10 bases between the two germline ends. Full variable domain (remainder filled in from reference TRBV9 and TRBJ2-5): DSGVTQTPKHLITATGQRVTLRCSPRSGDLSVYWYQQSLDQGLQFLIQYYNGEERAKGNILERFSAQQFPDLHSELNLSSLELGDSALYFCASSGNGAQETQYFGPGTRLLVL.

This clonotype was detected ten times or more. CDR3 loop: CSARVKRDTIYNEQFF. DNA for the CDR3: TGCAGTGCTAGAGTGAAACGGGACACGATCTACAATGAGCAGTTCTTC. The V gene is TRBV20-1, the J gene TRBJ2-1; the D gene is possibly TRBD1 (6 bases). Trimming took off 1 base at V and 3 bases at J, with 16 bases between the two ends. Germline loops: CDR1 DFQATT, CDR2 SNEGSKA (reference sequence). This CDR3 comprises 16 residues.

This clonotype was counted ten times or more. The chain has TRBV6-4 and TRBJ2-7, with TRBD1 matching 9 bases. This CDR3 has 16 residues. V lost 8 bases to trimming and J lost 0 bases; unmatched junction nucleotides: 11. In germline, CDR1 is MRHNA, CDR2 SNTAGT. CDR3 sequence: CASRINGTGYSYEQYV. Here the CDR3 DNA reads TGTGCCAGCCGAATAAATGGGACAGGGTACTCCTACGAGCAGTACGTC.

This clonotype occurred a few times. The chain links TRBV7-3 to TRBJ2-3, with D perhaps assigned TRBD1 or TRBD2 (5 bases each). The length of the CDR3 is 15 residues. The germline gives CDR1 SGHTA, CDR2 FQGTGA. V was cut by 5 bases and J by 0 bases, with 12 bases left in between. CDR3 in amino acids: CASSPRGASTDTQYF. DNA of the CDR3: TGTGCCAGCAGCCCTAGAGGGGCCAGCACAGATACGCAGTATTTT.

J is TRBJ2-3 and V is TRBV20-1; 9 bases are shared with TRBD2. The CDR3 spans 17 residues. Losses at the gene ends were 0 bases for V and 0 bases for J; bases not matched to a gene: 7. The germline gives CDR1 DFQATT, CDR2 SNEGSKA (reference sequence). The CDR3 here is CSARDFLTSGSTDTQYF. The CDR3 region has the DNA TGCAGTGCTAGAGATTTTTTGACTAGCGGTAGCACAGATACGCAGTATTTT.

J is TRBJ2-2 and V is TRBV27; 10 nucleotides line up with TRBD2. The CDR3 is 19 residues long. The V gene's germline CDR1 is MNHEY and CDR2 SMNVEV (reference sequence). V was clipped by 5 bases and J by 4 bases; unmatched bases: 16. The CDR3 DNA reads as TGTGCCAGCAGTCCAAGCCCCATCCTAGCGGGGGCCCTCACCGGGGAGCTGTTTTTT. Its translation: CASSPSPILAGALTGELFF.

This clonotype was detected many times. This rearrangement joins TRBV20-1 to TRBJ2-3, with 7 positions matching TRBD1. The CDR3 is 17 residues long. V shed 6 bases and J 0 bases; nucleotides not matched to a gene: 15. Germline V gene lookup returns CDR1 DFQATT and CDR2 SNEGSKA (reference sequence). CDR3 residues: CSATPPTGALSTDTQYF. The CDR3 DNA sequence: TGCAGTGCCACCCCGCCCACAGGGGCCCTTAGCACAGATACGCAGTATTTT.

The rearrangement links TRBV7-2 to TRBJ1-1, with TRBD1 matching 12 bases. The germline gives CDR1 SGHTA, CDR2 FQGNSA. This CDR3 contains 17 residues. The trim removed 1 base at V and 6 bases at J, leaving 9 bases unmatched. CDR3 sequence: CASSLGGTGGLMAEAFF. The CDR3 region has the DNA TGTGCCAGCAGCTTAGGCGGGACAGGGGGCTTGATGGCTGAAGCTTTCTTT.

This clonotype showed up many times. This chain joins TRBV20-1 and TRBJ2-4, with D uncertain. The germline V gene has CDR1 DFQATT and CDR2 SNEGSKA (reference sequence). The V and J ends lost 6 bases and 5 bases respectively, with 17 bases between them. The CDR3 contains 14 residues. CDR3 loop: CSAPNRRSQNIQYF. Written as DNA, the CDR3 is TGCAGTGCCCCAAATAGGCGTTCACAAAACATTCAGTACTTC.

This clonotype turned up a few times. The chain combines TRBV4-3 with TRBJ2-3, with 8 bases that match TRBD1. Germline V CDR1 and CDR2: LGHNA, YSLEER. There are 15 residues in the CDR3. V trimming: 2 bases; J trimming: 4 bases; junction bases outside the gene matches: 5. The CDR3, as DNA: TGCGCCAGCAGCCAACGGACAGGGTACCCAGATACGCAGTATTTT. This translates into CASSQRTGYPDTQYF.

The V call is TRBV28, the J call TRBJ2-5; D is unclear. CDR3 length: 13 amino acids. Trimming removed 5 bases from V and 5 bases from J, with 12 bases in between. Germline-derived CDR1 and CDR2 are MDHEN and SYDVKM. In DNA, the CDR3 is TGTGCCAGCAGTACCATATCGTCGGAGACCCAGTACTTC. This translates into CASSTISSETQYF.

This clonotype has just one count. A much larger clone lies one base from this, so it may be a read error. The chain couples TRBV20-1 to TRBJ1-2, with a weak D call TRBD1 (5 bases). Germline V gene data show CDR1 as DFQATT and CDR2 as SNEGSKA (reference sequence). V was clipped by 1 base and J by 1 base, with 19 bases between them. The CDR3 runs 17 residues. This CDR3 reads CSARGGDRILSNYGYTF. CDR3 DNA sequence: TGCAGTGCTAGAGGAGGGGATCGGATACTAAGTAACTATGGCTACACCTTC.

This clonotype was counted between two and nine times. V gene TRBV11-2 combines with J gene TRBJ2-7; D is unresolved. V lost 1 base, J lost 3 bases, and 16 bases lay in between. Germline V gene lookup returns CDR1 SGHAT and CDR2 FQNNGV. The CDR3 runs 16 residues. CDR3 sequence: CASSLVAQGSDYEQYF. Written as DNA, the CDR3 is TGTGCCAGCAGCTTAGTGGCGCAAGGATCAGACTACGAGCAGTACTTC.

This clonotype was observed a handful of times. The chain has TRBV20-1 and TRBJ1-5, with D possibly TRBD1 on 6 matching bases. V was pared by 5 bases and J by 2 bases, with 16 bases between. The CDR3 sequence is 15 residues long. Germline V gene sequence: CDR1 DFQATT, CDR2 SNEGSKA (reference sequence). CDR3 nucleotides: TGCAGTGCTTCGGACAGACAACAGGGCAATCAGCCCCAGCATTTT. This translates into CSASDRQQGNQPQHF.

The genes are TRBV10-2 and TRBJ2-7, with TRBD1 as a possible D gene (5 bases). CDR3 length equals 13 residues. In germline, CDR1 is WSHSY, CDR2 SAAADI. V shed 6 bases and J shed 2 bases, with 11 bases lying between them. The CDR3 loop reads CASSDDSPYEQYV. CDR3 sequence (DNA): TGCGCCAGCAGCGACGACAGCCCCTACGAGCAGTACGTC.

This clonotype has at least ten counts. The chain links TRBV20-1 to TRBJ2-5; a possible D gene is TRBD1 (5 bases). The V end was cut by 3 bases, the J end by 5 bases, with 22 bases between. CDR1 is DFQATT, CDR2 SNEGSKA, per germline (reference sequence). CDR3 length: 16 amino acids. CDR3 DNA sequence: TGCAGTGCTAGCAAGGGGTTGAGTGGATATCGGGAGACCCAGTACTTC. Translating it yields CSASKGLSGYRETQYF.

Note on this clonotype: This may come from a read error, since a much larger clone is one base off. This CDR3 is missing its conserved last phenylalanine or tryptophan, likely due to a read error. This rearrangement joins TRBV20-1 to TRBJ2-1; weak D call: TRBD1 (5 bases). The ends were cut back, 2 bases at V and 7 bases at J, with 24 bases in the middle. The CDR3 consists of 17 residues. Germline V gives CDR1 DFQATT, CDR2 SNEGSKA (reference sequence). The CDR3 spells CSARSYPRDRIGNEQFV. The CDR3 DNA sequence: TGCAGTGCTAGAAGCTACCCCAGGGATAGGATCGGGAATGAGCAGTTCGTC.

Ten or more counts support this clonotype. This sequence joins TRBV15 and TRBJ2-3; tentatively, D is TRBD2 (6 bases). Germline values: CDR1 LNHNV, CDR2 YYDKDF (reference sequence). The CDR3 spans 13 residues. The V end lost 0 bases, the J end lost 6 bases, and 7 bases lay between the germline ends. The CDR3 spells CATSRDLADTQYF. The CDR3, as DNA: TGTGCCACCAGCAGAGACCTAGCGGATACGCAGTATTTT. The complete variable domain, with remaining parts taken from reference TRBV15 and TRBJ2-3, reads DAMVIQNPRYQVTQFGKPVTLSCSQTLNHNVMYWYQQKSSQAPKLLFHYYDKDFNNEADTPDNFQSRRPNTSFCFLDIRSPGLGDTAMYLCATSRDLADTQYFGPGTRLTVL.